The clone carrying this T cell receptor (beta chain) was picked up a small number of times. Its antigen is not identified. These data originate in a study of identical twins. There are 12 residues in the CDR3. Trimming shortened V by 3 bases and J by 4 bases, and 7 bases separated the two germline ends. cDNA carried unique molecular identifiers, and a universal primer site was added by template switching. TCRdb re-called the 5' RACE reads with MiXCR, one entry per CDR3 protein. The table includes around 340,000 distinct CDR3 sequences, approximately 13% detected once. Study outcomes and limitations: Insertions were fewer in abundant cord blood beta clonotypes, whereas memory repertoires showed none of this pattern.

Separately, the same data were catalogued under a study of yellow fever vaccine responses in identical twins. From that second work: Twins' T cell vaccine responses reportedly looked partly convergent, partly personalized.

What was sequenced was CD8+ T cells sorted from blood. The V and J genes are TRBV12-3 or TRBV12-4 and TRBJ2-7; D remains ambiguous. The receptor comes from a woman younger than 35 in good health. The CDR3, as DNA: TGTGCCAGCAGTTTTTACTTGTACGAGCAGTACTTC. Its translation is CASSFYLYEQYF.